The rows below give T cell receptor beta chains drawn from one sample of a study of regulatory T cells. Profiling relied on immunoSEQ multiplex PCR, and the TCRdb table lists in-frame clones only, not all of them. The repertoire has approximately 5,400 clones, 70% to 85% of them found once; the top ten carry 30% to 35%. Sequencing used CD8+ T cells sorted from blood. The receptor source for this set is a child aged 5 to 17 with CD3G deficiency. Both conserved end residues are part of each CDR3. The order of the fields is D gene, J gene, clone size, V gene, CDR3 protein, CDR3 DNA. D genes are given only for firm matches. Clone size is stated in some rows and not others, as once, few, many or a class when expanded.

- TRBJ2-1 - TRBV28 CASSSSGGYNEQFF -
- TRBJ2-5 - TRBV5-1 CASSVRDRVGTSAETQYF TGCGCCAGCAGCGTCCGGGACAGGGTGGGGACTAGTGCCGAGACCCAGTACTTC
- TRBJ1-2 - TRBV6-1 CASSEARAGSRYGYTF TGTGCCAGCAGTGAAGCGCGGGCAGGTTCCAGATATGGCTACACCTTC
- TRBJ1-1 - TRBV5-3 CASSLGRNTEAFF TGTGCCAGCAGCTTAGGCAGGAACACTGAAGCTTTCTTT
- TRBJ2-7 - TRBV6-1 CASSETRPPYEQYF TGTGCCAGCAGTGAGACAAGGCCCCCCTACGAGCAGTACTTC
TRBD2 TRBJ2-7 once TRBV13 CASSFGLAGGKYEQYF TGTGCCAGCAGCTTCGGACTAGCGGGAGGCAAGTACGAGCAGTACTTC
- TRBJ2-7 once TRBV28 CASSLRKEAYEQYF TGTGCCAGCAGTTTAAGAAAGGAGGCCTACGAGCAGTACTTC
TRBD1 TRBJ1-1 - TRBV30 CAWDRTGRTEAFF TGTGCCTGGGACCGGACAGGGAGGACTGAAGCTTTCTTT
TRBD1 TRBJ2-7 - TRBV28 CASSFSSHRGAEQYF TGTGCCAGCAGTTTCTCGTCCCACAGGGGCGCCGAGCAGTACTTC
- TRBJ1-5 - TRBV28 CASSLYGVNQPQHF TGTGCCAGCAGTTTATACGGGGTAAATCAGCCCCAGCATTTT
TRBD2 TRBJ2-1 - TRBV7-8 CASSLGVTSGTYNEQFF TGTGCCAGCAGCTTAGGTGTGACTAGCGGGACCTACAATGAGCAGTTCTTC
- TRBJ1-2 - TRBV28 CASRPGMNYGYTF TGTGCCAGCAGACCCGGGATGAACTATGGCTACACCTTC
TRBD2 TRBJ2-1 - TRBV27 CASSLVSGRGNEQFF TGTGCCAGCAGTTTGGTAAGCGGGAGGGGCAATGAGCAGTTCTTC
- TRBJ1-1 - TRBV6-1 CASSEAGGWTEAFF TGTGCCAGCAGTGAAGCGGGGGGTTGGACTGAAGCTTTCTTT
TRBD2 TRBJ2-1 few TRBV7-9 CASSHASSGPNEQFF TGTGCCAGCAGTCACGCCTCTAGCGGGCCGAATGAGCAGTTCTTC
TRBD1 TRBJ1-1 - TRBV28 CASSYRGYTEAFF TGTGCCAGCAGTTACAGGGGATATACTGAAGCTTTCTTT
TRBD1 TRBJ2-7 - TRBV5-1 CASSPTGAYEQYF TGCGCCAGCAGCCCGACAGGGGCCTACGAGCAGTACTTC
- TRBJ1-1 - TRBV5-1 CASSLDIRGPEAFF TGCGCCAGCAGCTTAGACATTCGGGGACCGGAAGCTTTCTTT
TRBD1 TRBJ1-5 - TRBV11-3 CASSLPSRDRWTQPQHF TGTGCCAGCAGCTTACCCAGCCGGGACAGATGGACTCAGCCCCAGCATTTT
TRBD2 TRBJ2-7 - TRBV7-8 CASSLWSGGSYEQYF TGTGCCAGCAGCTTATGGAGCGGGGGCTCCTACGAGCAGTACTTC
- TRBJ2-3 few TRBV10-3 CAISQGATDTQYF TGTGCCATCAGCCAGGGAGCCACAGATACGCAGTATTTT
- TRBJ2-7 - TRBV2 CASSETGTLYEQYF TGTGCCAGCAGCGAAACCGGGACTTTGTACGAGCAGTACTTC
- TRBJ1-1 - TRBV11-2 CASSLGWGMNTEAFF TGTGCCAGCAGCTTAGGGTGGGGAATGAACACTGAAGCTTTCTTT
TRBD2 TRBJ2-7 - TRBV28 CASSPSSPSGRAKEQYF TGTGCCAGCAGTCCCTCCTCTCCTAGCGGGAGGGCCAAAGAGCAGTACTTC
TRBD2 TRBJ2-6 - TRBV7-8 CASSLDSSGRVGANVLTF TGTGCCAGCAGCTTAGATTCTAGCGGGAGGGTTGGGGCCAACGTCCTGACTTTC
- TRBJ2-7 once TRBV6-1 CASSEVGSYEQYF TGTGCCAGCAGTGAAGTTGGCTCCTACGAGCAGTACTTC
- TRBJ2-5 - TRBV28 CASSPRGLETQYF TGTGCCAGCAGCCCCCGAGGTTTGGAGACCCAGTACTTC
- TRBJ2-1 - TRBV19 CASSIGPYNEQFF TGTGCCAGTAGTATAGGACCATACAATGAGCAGTTCTTC
- TRBJ1-2 - TRBV19 CASSPSVPTNYGYTF TGTGCCAGTAGCCCGAGCGTCCCGACTAACTATGGCTACACCTTC
- TRBJ1-5 - TRBV19 CASSNGLWAGNQPQHF TGTGCCAGTAGCAACGGACTTTGGGCAGGCAATCAGCCCCAGCATTTT
- TRBJ2-7 - TRBV7-9 CASSLGYGYEQYF TGTGCCAGCAGCTTAGGTTACGGCTACGAGCAGTACTTC
- TRBJ1-4 - TRBV28 CASSSGGNEKLFF TGTGCCAGCAGTTCCGGAGGGAATGAAAAACTGTTTTTT
TRBD1 TRBJ2-3 once TRBV5-1 CASSRMPGQGTDTQYF TGCGCCAGCAGCCGCATGCCGGGACAGGGGACAGATACGCAGTATTTT
TRBD1 TRBJ2-1 - TRBV23-1 CASSPIRDRPSTYNEQFF TGCGCCAGCAGCCCCATCCGGGACAGACCATCGACCTACAATGAGCAGTTCTTC
- TRBJ1-1 - TRBV7-2 CASSLDGLAEAFF TGTGCCAGCAGCTTAGATGGGCTGGCTGAAGCTTTCTTT
- TRBJ1-1 once TRBV4-3 CASSQQRRTEAFF TGCGCCAGCAGCCAACAACGTCGCACTGAAGCTTTCTTT
- TRBJ2-2 - TRBV28 CASSFSMYGSEGGELFF TGTGCCAGCAGTTTTAGTATGTACGGATCGGAAGGCGGGGAGCTGTTTTTT
- TRBJ2-3 - TRBV10-3 CAIYWDRLTDTQYF TGTGCCATCTACTGGGACCGTTTAACAGATACGCAGTATTTT
TRBD2 TRBJ2-7 - TRBV28 CASSFRGLAGGPGREQYF TGTGCCAGCAGTTTCCGAGGACTAGCGGGAGGGCCAGGGCGCGAGCAGTACTTC
- TRBJ1-2 - TRBV28 CASSLTGDPNYGYTF TGTGCCAGCAGTTTAACGGGGGACCCTAACTATGGCTACACCTTC
TRBD1 TRBJ2-3 few TRBV7-9 CASSLVGGVDTQYF TGTGCCAGCAGCTTAGTAGGGGGCGTGGATACGCAGTATTTT
- TRBJ2-7 - TRBV23-1 CASSHGKQRYEQYF TGCGCCAGCAGTCATGGCAAGCAAAGGTACGAGCAGTACTTC
- TRBJ2-1 - TRBV5-1 CASSGAYNEQFF TGCGCCAGCAGCGGTGCGTACAATGAGCAGTTCTTC
TRBD2 TRBJ2-1 - TRBV7-8 CASSLVVRAGGQNEQFF TGTGCCAGCAGCTTAGTAGTTCGTGCGGGAGGGCAGAATGAGCAGTTCTTC
TRBD1 TRBJ2-7 - TRBV28 CASSPTSGTGIFYEQYF TGTGCCAGCAGCCCAACAAGCGGGACAGGGATTTTCTACGAGCAGTACTTC
- TRBJ2-7 - TRBV19 CASSPGPLYEQYF TGTGCCAGTAGTCCGGGACCTCTCTACGAGCAGTACTTC
TRBD1 TRBJ2-5 - TRBV28 CASQDRGGFTKEETQYF TGTGCCAGCCAGGACAGGGGCGGGTTCACAAAGGAAGAGACCCAGTACTTC
- TRBJ2-7 - TRBV5-1 CASSWGSGTYEQYF TGCGCCAGCAGCTGGGGGTCCGGGACTTACGAGCAGTACTTC
- TRBJ2-1 - TRBV19 CASSIGSSYNEQFF TGTGCCAGTAGTATAGGAAGTAGTTACAATGAGCAGTTCTTC
- TRBJ2-7 - TRBV5-1 CASAYLPSYEQYF TGCGCCAGCGCCTACCTGCCGTCCTACGAGCAGTACTTC
TRBD2 TRBJ2-7 once TRBV7-8 CASSSRLAAEQYF TGTGCCAGCAGCTCCCGACTAGCCGCCGAGCAGTACTTC
TRBD1 TRBJ2-5 - TRBV19 CASSGGTGPQETQYF TGTGCCAGTAGTGGTGGGACAGGGCCACAGGAGACCCAGTACTTC
TRBD2 TRBJ2-1 - TRBV7-6 CASSSLAGAYNEQFF TGTGCCAGCAGCTCACTAGCGGGAGCCTACAATGAGCAGTTCTTC